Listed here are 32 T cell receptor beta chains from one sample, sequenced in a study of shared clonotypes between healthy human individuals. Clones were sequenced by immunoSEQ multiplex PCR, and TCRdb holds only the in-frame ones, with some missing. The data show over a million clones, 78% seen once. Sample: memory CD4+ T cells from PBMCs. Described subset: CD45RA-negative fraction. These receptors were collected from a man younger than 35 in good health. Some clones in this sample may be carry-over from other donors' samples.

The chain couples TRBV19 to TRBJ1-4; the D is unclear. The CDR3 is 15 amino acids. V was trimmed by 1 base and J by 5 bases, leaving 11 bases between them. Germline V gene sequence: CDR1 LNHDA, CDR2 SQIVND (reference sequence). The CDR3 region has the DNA TGTGCCAGTAGTATAGTCGGAGCGATCAATGAAAAACTGTTTTTT. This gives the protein CASSIVGAINEKLFF.

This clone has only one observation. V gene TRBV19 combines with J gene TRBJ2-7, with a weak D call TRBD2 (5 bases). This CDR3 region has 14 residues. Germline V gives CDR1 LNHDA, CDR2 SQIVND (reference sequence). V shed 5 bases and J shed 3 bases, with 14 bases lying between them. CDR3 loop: CASSPRGLRYEQYF. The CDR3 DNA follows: TGTGCCAGTAGTCCCCGCGGACTTCGCTACGAGCAGTACTTC. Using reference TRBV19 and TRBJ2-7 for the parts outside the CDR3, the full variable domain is DGGITQSPKYLFRKEGQNVTLSCEQNLNHDAMYWYRQDPGQGLRLIYYSQIVNDFQKGDIAEGYSVSREKKESFPLTVTSAQKNPTAFYLCASSPRGLRYEQYFGPGTRLTVT.

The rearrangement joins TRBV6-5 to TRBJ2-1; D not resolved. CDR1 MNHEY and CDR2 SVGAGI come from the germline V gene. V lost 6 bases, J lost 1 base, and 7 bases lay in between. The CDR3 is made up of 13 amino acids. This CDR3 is CASRGSSYNEQFF. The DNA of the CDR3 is TGTGCCAGCAGAGGTAGTTCCTACAATGAGCAGTTCTTC.

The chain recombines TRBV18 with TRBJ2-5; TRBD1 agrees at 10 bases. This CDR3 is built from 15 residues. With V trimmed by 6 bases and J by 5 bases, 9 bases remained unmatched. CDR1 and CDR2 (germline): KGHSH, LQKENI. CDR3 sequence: CASSPRDRGEETQYF. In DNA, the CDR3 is TGTGCCAGCTCGCCCCGGGACAGGGGTGAGGAGACCCAGTACTTC.

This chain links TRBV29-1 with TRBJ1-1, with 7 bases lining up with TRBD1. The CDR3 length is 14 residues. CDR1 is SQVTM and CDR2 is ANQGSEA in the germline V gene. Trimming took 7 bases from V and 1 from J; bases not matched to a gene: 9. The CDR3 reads CSAQQGPANTEAFF. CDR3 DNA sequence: TGCAGCGCCCAACAGGGGCCGGCGAACACTGAAGCTTTCTTT.

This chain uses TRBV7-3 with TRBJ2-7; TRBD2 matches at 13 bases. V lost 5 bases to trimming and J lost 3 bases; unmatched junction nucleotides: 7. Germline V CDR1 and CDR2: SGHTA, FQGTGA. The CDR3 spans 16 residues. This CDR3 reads CASSLGTSGTHYEQYF. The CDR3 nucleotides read TGTGCCAGCAGCCTGGGGACTAGCGGGACCCACTACGAGCAGTACTTC.

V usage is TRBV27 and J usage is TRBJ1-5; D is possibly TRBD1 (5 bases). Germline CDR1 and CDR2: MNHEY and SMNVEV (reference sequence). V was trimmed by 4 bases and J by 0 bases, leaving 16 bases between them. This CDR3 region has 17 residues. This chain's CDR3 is CASSSATGVYSNQPQHF. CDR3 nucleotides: TGTGCCAGCAGTTCGGCCACAGGAGTATATAGCAATCAGCCCCAGCATTTT.

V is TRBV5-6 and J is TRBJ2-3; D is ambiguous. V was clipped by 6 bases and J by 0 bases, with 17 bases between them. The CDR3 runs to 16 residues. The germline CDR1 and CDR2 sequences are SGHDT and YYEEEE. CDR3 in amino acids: CASTLKAQSSTDTQYF. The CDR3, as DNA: TGTGCCAGCACTCTTAAGGCGCAGTCTAGCACAGATACGCAGTATTTT.

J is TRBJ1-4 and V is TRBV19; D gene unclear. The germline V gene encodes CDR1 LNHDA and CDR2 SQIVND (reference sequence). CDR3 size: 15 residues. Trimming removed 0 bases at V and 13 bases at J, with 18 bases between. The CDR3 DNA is TGTGCCAGTAGTATAGAGAGGGCAAAGGGCACCTTACTGTTTTTT. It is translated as CASSIERAKGTLLFF.

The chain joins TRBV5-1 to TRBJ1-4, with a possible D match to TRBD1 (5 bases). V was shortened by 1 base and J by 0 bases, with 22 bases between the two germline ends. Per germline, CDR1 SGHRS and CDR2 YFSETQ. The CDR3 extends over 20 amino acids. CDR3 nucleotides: TGCGCCAGCAGCTTGTGGGGGTCGGGGTCTGCCGATTCAACTAATGAAAAACTGTTTTTT. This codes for CASSLWGSGSADSTNEKLFF.

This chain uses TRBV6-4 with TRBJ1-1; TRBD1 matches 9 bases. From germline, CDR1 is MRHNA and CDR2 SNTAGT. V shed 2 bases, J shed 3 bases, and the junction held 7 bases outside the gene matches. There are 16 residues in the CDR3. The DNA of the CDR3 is TGTGCCAGCAGTGACCCCGACAGGGGGTCGGACACTGAAGCTTTCTTT. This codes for CASSDPDRGSDTEAFF.

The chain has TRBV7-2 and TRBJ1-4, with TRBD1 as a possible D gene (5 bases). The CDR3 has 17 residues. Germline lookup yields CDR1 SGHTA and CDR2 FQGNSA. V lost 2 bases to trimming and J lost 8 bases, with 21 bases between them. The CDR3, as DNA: TGTGCCAGCAGCTTAAGGGCGATGAAGGGGAGAGGGGAAAAACTGTTTTTT. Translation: CASSLRAMKGRGEKLFF.

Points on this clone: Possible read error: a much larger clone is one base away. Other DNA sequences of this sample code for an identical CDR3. This chain's CDR3 is CAWSVSYGRGKARYEQYF. Here the CDR3 DNA reads TGTGCCTGGAGTGTGTCTTATGGGAGGGGAAAAGCTCGCTACGAGCAGTACTTC. This chain links TRBV30 with TRBJ2-7; 7 bases are a match to TRBD2. In germline, CDR1 is GTSNPN, CDR2 SVGIG (reference sequence). This CDR3 has 18 amino acids. V shed 0 bases, J shed 3 bases, and the junction held 17 bases outside the gene matches.

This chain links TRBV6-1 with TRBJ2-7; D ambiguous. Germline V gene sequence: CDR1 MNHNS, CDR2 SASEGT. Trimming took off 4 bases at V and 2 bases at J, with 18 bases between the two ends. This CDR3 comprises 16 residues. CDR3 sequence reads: CASSGNNRESTYEQYF. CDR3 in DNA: TGTGCCAGCAGTGGGAACAATCGCGAGAGTACCTACGAGCAGTACTTC.

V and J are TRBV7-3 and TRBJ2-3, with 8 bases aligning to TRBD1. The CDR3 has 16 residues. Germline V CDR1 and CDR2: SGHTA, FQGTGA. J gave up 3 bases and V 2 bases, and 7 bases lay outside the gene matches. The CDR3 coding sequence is TGTGCCAGCAGCTTAGGGGGGACAGGAGGTACAGATACGCAGTATTTT. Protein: CASSLGGTGGTDTQYF. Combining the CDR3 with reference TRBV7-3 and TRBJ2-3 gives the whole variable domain GAGVSQTPSNKVTEKGKYVELRCDPISGHTALYWYRQSLGQGPEFLIYFQGTGAADDSGLPNDRFFAVRPEGSVSTLKIQRTERGDSAVYLCASSLGGTGGTDTQYFGPGTRLTVL.

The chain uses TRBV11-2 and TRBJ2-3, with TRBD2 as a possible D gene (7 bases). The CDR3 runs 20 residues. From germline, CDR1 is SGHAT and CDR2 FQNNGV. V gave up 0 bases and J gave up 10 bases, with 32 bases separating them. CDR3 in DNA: TGTGCCAGCAGCTTAGATGGCTTAGGGGGAAGAGCGGGAAGGTCCGTATCGCAGTATTTT. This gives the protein CASSLDGLGGRAGRSVSQYF.

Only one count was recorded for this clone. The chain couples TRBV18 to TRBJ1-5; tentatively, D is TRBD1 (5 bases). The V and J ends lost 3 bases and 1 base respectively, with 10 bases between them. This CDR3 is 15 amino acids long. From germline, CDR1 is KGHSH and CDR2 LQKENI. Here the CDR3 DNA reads TGTGCCAGCTCACCTGCAGGGACGAGCAATCAGCCCCAGCATTTT. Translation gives CASSPAGTSNQPQHF.

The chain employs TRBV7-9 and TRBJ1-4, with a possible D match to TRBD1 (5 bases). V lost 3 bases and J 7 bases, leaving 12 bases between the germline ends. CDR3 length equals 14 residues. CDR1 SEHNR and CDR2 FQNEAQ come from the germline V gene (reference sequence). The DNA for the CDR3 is TGTGCCAGCAGCTTGGGGACCGAGTCTGAAAAACTGTTTTTT. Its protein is CASSLGTESEKLFF.

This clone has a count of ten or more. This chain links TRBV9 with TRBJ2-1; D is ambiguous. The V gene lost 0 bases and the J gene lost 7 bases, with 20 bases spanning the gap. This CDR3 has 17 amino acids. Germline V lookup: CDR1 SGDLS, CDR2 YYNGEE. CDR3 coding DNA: TGTGCCAGCAGCGTAGGATTAACAAGGGCCTTATTGAATGAGCAGTTCTTC. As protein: CASSVGLTRALLNEQFF.

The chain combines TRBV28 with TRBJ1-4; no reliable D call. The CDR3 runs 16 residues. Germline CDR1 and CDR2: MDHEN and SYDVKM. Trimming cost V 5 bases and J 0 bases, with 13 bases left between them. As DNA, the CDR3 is TGTGCCAGCAGTCTGACCGGGCCAACAACTAATGAAAAACTGTTTTTT. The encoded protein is CASSLTGPTTNEKLFF.

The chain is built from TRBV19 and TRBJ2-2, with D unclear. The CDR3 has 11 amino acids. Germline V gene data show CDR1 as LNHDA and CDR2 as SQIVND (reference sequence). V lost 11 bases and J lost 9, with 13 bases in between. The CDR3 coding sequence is TGTGCCTGCCTAAGTTACCGGGAGCTGTTTTTT. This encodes CACLSYRELFF.

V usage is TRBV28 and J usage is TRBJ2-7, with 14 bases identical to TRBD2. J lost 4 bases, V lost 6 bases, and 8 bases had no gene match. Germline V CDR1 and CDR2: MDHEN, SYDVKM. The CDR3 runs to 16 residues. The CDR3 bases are TGTGCCAGCAGGCCGGGACTAGCGGGAGTCGGGTACGAGCAGTACTTC. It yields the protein CASRPGLAGVGYEQYF.

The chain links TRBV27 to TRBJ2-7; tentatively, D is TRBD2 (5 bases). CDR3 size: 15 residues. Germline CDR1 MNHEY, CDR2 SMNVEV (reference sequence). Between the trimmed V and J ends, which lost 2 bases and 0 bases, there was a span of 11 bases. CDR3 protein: CASSLRGHISYEQYF. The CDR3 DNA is TGTGCCAGCAGTTTACGAGGGCATATCTCCTACGAGCAGTACTTC.

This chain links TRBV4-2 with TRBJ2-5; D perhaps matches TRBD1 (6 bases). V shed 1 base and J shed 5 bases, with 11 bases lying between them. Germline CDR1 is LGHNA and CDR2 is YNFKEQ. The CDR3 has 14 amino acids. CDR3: CASSQGQGYETQYF. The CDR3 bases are TGTGCCAGCAGCCAAGGTCAGGGGTATGAGACCCAGTACTTC.

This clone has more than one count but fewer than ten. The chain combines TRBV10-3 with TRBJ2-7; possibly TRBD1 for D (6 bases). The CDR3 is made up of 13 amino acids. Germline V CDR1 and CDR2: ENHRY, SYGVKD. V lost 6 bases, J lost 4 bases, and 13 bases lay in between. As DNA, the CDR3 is TGTGCCATCAGCCCGGGACAATCTTACGAGCAGTACTTC. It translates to CAISPGQSYEQYF.

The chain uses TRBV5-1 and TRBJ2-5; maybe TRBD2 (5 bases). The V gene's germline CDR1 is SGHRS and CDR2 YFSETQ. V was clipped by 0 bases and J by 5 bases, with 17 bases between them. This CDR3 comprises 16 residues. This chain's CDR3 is CASSLVPGSRGETQYF. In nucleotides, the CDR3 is TGCGCCAGCAGCTTGGTCCCCGGTAGCCGAGGGGAGACCCAGTACTTC.

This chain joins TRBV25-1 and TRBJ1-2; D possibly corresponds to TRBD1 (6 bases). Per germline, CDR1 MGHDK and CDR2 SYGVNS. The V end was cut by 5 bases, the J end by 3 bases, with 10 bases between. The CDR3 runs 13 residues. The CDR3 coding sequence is TGTGCCAGCAGTTCTAGGACAGACTATGGCTACACCTTC. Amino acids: CASSSRTDYGYTF.

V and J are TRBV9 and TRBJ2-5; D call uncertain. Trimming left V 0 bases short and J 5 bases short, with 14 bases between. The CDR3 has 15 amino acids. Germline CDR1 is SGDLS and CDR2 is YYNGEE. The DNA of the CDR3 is TGTGCCAGCAGCGTAGCACCGCAAGCACAGGAGACCCAGTACTTC. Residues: CASSVAPQAQETQYF.

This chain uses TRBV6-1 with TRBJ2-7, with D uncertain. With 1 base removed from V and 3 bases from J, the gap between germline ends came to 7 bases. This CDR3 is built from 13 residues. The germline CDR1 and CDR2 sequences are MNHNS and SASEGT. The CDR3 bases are TGTGCCAGCAGTGAAGGGTACCTCTACGAGCAGTACTTC. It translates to CASSEGYLYEQYF.

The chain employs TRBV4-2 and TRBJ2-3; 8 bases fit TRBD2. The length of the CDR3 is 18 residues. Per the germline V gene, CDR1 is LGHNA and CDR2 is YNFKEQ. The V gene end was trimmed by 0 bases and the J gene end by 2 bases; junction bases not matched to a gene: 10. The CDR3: CASSQDSGSGRNTDTQYF. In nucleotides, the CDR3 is TGTGCCAGCAGCCAAGATAGCGGCAGCGGGAGAAACACAGATACGCAGTATTTT.

CDR3 amino acids: CASSQGQVRSNQPQHF. The CDR3 nucleotides are TGCGCCAGCAGCCAAGGGCAGGTGAGGAGCAATCAGCCCCAGCATTTT. The chain employs TRBV4-3 and TRBJ1-5; no clear D. The germline CDR1 and CDR2 sequences are LGHNA and YSLEER. Trimming took off 1 base at V and 1 base at J, with 11 bases between the two ends. The CDR3 runs to 16 residues.

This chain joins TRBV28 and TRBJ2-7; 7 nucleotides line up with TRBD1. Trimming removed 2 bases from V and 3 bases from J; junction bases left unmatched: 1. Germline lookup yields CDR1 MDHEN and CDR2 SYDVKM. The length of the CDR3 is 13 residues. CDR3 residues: CASSLQGDYEQYF. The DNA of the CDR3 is TGTGCCAGCAGTTTACAGGGGGACTACGAGCAGTACTTC.